This is a list of T cell receptor beta chains from one sample in a study of T-cell memory formation after mild COVID-19. TCRdb re-analysed the 5' RACE reads in MiXCR, keeping a single row per CDR3 protein. The profile covers about 190,000 distinct CDR3 sequences, with around 17% appearing a single time and around 2.4% taken by the ten largest. Sequenced input: PBMCs or a T cell subset sorted from them (not recorded which). The source is an adult woman who had mild COVID-19 (a few samples of this study predate the infection). Cell type and time point are not known. CDR3s include the opening cysteine and the closing phenylalanine or tryptophan. D genes are given only for firm matches. A clone size is listed for some rows: how often the clone was seen (once, few, many), or a class if it is expanded.

>TRBJ1-1|13|few|TRBD1|TRBV2
CASSYPGQLEAFF
TGTGCCAGCAGTTACCCGGGACAGCTTGAAGCTTTCTTT
>TRBJ1-2|11|NA|TRBD1|TRBV20-1
CSAPTGTGYTF
TGCAGTGCCCCGACAGGGACGGGCTACACCTTC
>TRBJ2-7|16|few|TRBD1|TRBV6-2/TRBV6-3
CASSYGSGTGPYEQYF
TGTGCCAGCAGTTACGGATCCGGGACAGGACCCTACGAGCAGTACTTC
>TRBJ1-1|17|NA|TRBD1|TRBV20-1
CSPALPGQTRMNTEAFF
TGCAGTCCCGCACTTCCGGGACAGACCCGTATGAACACTGAAGCTTTCTTT
>TRBJ2-5|16|few|NA|TRBV12-3/TRBV12-4
CASSRVGGPRQETQYF
TGTGCCAGCAGTCGAGTGGGGGGCCCGCGACAAGAGACCCAGTACTTC
>TRBJ2-5|15|many|TRBD2|TRBV5-1
CASSFGLAGQETQYF
TGCGCCAGCAGCTTTGGACTAGCGGGGCAAGAGACCCAGTACTTC
>TRBJ1-1|14|few|NA|TRBV30
CAWSRGGLNTEAFF
TGTGCCTGGAGCCGGGGGGGATTGAACACTGAAGCTTTCTTT
>TRBJ1-2|13|few|TRBD1|TRBV5-1
CASTGQGNYGYTF
TGCGCCAGCACGGGACAGGGGAACTATGGCTACACCTTC
>TRBJ2-7|12|many|NA|TRBV7-9
CASSFLSGEQYF
TGTGCCAGCAGCTTCCTTAGCGGCGAGCAGTACTTC
>TRBJ2-7|12|NA|NA|TRBV10-3
CAIADLPYEQYF
TGTGCCATCGCAGACTTACCCTACGAGCAGTACTTC
>TRBJ1-1|14|NA|NA|TRBV6-1
CASTRSNLGLEAFF
TGTGCCAGCACTCGGAGTAATCTCGGGCTTGAAGCTTTCTTT
>TRBJ1-6|15|NA|NA|TRBV18
CASSPTVGVDSPLHF
TGTGCCAGCTCACCGACAGTCGGGGTTGATTCACCCCTCCACTTT
>TRBJ1-3|15|NA|NA|TRBV3-1
CASSRRESSGNTIYF
TGTGCCAGCAGCCGACGGGAGAGCTCTGGAAACACCATATATTTT
>TRBJ2-7|13|few|NA|TRBV18
CASSHDPTYEQYF
TGTGCCAGCTCACACGATCCTACCTACGAGCAGTACTTC
>TRBJ2-5|15|once|NA|TRBV9
CASSGRGWVQETQYF
TGTGCCAGCAGCGGACGGGGATGGGTTCAAGAGACCCAGTACTTC
>TRBJ1-1|19|few|NA|TRBV4-1
CASSQALPRGLVVNTEAFF
TGCGCCAGCAGCCAAGCCCTCCCTAGGGGCCTCGTAGTGAACACTGAAGCTTTCTTT
>TRBJ1-2|8|NA|NA|TRBV7-9
CASPLSTF
TGTGCCAGCCCCTTATCCACCTTC
>TRBJ2-1|14|NA|NA|TRBV7-9
CASSLAGHRIEQFF
TGTGCCAGCAGCTTAGCGGGCCACAGAATTGAGCAGTTCTTC
>TRBJ2-2|14|few|NA|TRBV5-1
CASSTNQNTGELFF
TGCGCCAGCAGCACCAACCAGAACACCGGGGAGCTGTTTTTT
>TRBJ2-1|13|NA|NA|TRBV7-8
CASSFKTSREQFF
TGTGCCAGCAGCTTCAAAACTTCCCGTGAGCAGTTCTTC
>TRBJ2-2|15|NA|NA|TRBV7-2
CASSLTRAITGELFF
TGTGCCAGCAGCTTGACTCGGGCGATCACCGGGGAGCTGTTTTTT
>TRBJ1-2|14|once|TRBD1|TRBV25-1
CASSEPAGGYGYTF
TGTGCCAGCAGTGAACCTGCAGGGGGCTATGGCTACACCTTC
>TRBJ2-7|15|NA|TRBD1|TRBV24-1
CATSDPRDRTYEQYF
TGTGCCACCAGTGATCCCCGGGACAGGACCTACGAGCAGTACTTC
>TRBJ1-1|13|NA|NA|TRBV5-6
CASMALGNTEAFF
TGTGCCAGCATGGCCCTTGGAAACACTGAAGCTTTCTTT
>TRBJ2-1|15|NA|NA|TRBV4-2
CASSQPSNARGEQFF
TGTGCCAGCAGCCAACCTTCTAATGCAAGGGGTGAGCAGTTCTTC
>TRBJ1-1|12|NA|NA|TRBV7-8
CASSLSHTEAFF
TGTGCCAGCAGCTTATCCCACACTGAAGCTTTCTTT
>TRBJ1-2|16|NA|NA|TRBV4-3
CASSQEAGRVDEGYTF
TGCGCCAGCAGCCAAGAGGCGGGCAGGGTCGATGAGGGCTACACCTTC
>TRBJ2-7|15|many|NA|TRBV7-2
CASRGSMQSSYEQYF
TGTGCCAGCAGGGGCTCCATGCAGAGCTCCTACGAGCAGTACTTC
>TRBJ1-4|15|few|NA|TRBV6-6
CASSSVRGLNEKLFF
TGTGCCAGCAGTTCTGTGCGGGGGCTAAATGAAAAACTGTTTTTT
>TRBJ1-1|15|few|NA|TRBV5-1
CASSRPQAGGTEAFF
TGCGCCAGCAGCCGCCCCCAGGCAGGAGGCACTGAAGCTTTCTTT
>TRBJ2-7|15|few|TRBD1|TRBV7-2
CASSSRGQGSYEQYF
TGTGCCAGCAGCTCAAGGGGACAGGGCTCCTACGAGCAGTACTTC